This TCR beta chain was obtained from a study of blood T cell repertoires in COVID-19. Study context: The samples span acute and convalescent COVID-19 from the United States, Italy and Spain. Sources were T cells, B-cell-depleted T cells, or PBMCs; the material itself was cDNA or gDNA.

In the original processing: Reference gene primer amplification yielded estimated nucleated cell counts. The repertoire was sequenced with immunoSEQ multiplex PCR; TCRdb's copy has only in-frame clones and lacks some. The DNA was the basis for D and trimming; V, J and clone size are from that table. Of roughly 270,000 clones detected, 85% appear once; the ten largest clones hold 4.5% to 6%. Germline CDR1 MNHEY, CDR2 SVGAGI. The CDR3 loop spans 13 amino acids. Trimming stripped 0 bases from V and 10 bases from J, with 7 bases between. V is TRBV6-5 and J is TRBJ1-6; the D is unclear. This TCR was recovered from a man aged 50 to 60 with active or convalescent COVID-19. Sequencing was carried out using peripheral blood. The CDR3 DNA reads TGTGCCAGCAGTTACTCTGGCCGCTCACCCCTCCACTTT. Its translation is CASSYSGRSPLHF.